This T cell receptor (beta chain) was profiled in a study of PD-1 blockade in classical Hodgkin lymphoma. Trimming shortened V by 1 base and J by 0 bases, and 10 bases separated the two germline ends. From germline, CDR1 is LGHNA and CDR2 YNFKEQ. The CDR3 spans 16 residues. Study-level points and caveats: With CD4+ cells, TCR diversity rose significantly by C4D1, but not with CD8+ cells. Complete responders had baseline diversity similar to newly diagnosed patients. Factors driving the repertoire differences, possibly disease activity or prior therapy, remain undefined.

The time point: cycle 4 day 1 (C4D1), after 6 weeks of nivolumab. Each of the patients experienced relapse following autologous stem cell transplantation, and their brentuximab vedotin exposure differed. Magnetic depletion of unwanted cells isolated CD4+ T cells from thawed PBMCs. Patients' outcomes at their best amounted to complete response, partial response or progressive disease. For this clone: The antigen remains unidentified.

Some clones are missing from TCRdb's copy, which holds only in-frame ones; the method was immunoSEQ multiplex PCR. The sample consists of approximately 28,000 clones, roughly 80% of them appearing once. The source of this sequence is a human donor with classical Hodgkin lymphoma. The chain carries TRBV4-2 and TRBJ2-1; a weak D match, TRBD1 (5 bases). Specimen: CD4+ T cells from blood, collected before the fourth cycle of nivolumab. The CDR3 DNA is TGTGCCAGCAGCCAAGGGGGCGCTAGCTCCTACAATGAGCAGTTCTTC. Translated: CASSQGGASSYNEQFF.